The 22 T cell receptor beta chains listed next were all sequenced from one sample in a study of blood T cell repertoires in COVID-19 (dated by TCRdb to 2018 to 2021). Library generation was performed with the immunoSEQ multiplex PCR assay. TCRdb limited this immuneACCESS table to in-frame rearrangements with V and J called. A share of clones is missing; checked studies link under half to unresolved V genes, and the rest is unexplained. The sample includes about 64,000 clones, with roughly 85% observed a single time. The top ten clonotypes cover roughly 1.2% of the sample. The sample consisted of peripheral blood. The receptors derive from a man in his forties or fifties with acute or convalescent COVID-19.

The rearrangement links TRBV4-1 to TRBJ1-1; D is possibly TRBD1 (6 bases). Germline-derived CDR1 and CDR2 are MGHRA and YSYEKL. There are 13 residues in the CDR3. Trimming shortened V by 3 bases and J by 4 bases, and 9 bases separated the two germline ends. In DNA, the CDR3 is TGCGCCAGCAGCCAGGGGGCGGCCACTGAAGCTTTCTTT. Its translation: CASSQGAATEAFF.

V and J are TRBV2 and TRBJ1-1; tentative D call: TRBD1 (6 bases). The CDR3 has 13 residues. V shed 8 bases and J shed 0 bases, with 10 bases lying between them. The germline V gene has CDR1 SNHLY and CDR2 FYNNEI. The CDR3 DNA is TGTGCCAGCGCAGGGGAAATGAACACTGAAGCTTTCTTT. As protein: CASAGEMNTEAFF.

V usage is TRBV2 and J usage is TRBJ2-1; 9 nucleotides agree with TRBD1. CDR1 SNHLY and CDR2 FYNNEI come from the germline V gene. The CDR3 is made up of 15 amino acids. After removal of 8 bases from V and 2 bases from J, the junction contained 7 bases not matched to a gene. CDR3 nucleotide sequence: TGTGCCAGCGACGTACAGGGGGCGGCCTACAATGAGCAGTTCTTC. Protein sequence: CASDVQGAAYNEQFF.

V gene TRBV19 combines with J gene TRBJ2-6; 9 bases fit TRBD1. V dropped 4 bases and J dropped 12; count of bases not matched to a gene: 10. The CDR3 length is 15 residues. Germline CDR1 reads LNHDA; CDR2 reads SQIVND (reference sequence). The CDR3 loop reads CASSTPGQGIPVLTF. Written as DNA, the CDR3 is TGTGCCAGTAGTACGCCGGGACAGGGAATCCCCGTCCTGACTTTC.

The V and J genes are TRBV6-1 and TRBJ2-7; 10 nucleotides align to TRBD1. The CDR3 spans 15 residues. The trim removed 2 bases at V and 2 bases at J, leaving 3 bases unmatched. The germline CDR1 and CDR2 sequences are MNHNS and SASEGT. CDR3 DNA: TGTGCCAGCAGTGAACCCGGGACAGGGGCCTACGAGCAGTACTTC. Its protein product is CASSEPGTGAYEQYF.

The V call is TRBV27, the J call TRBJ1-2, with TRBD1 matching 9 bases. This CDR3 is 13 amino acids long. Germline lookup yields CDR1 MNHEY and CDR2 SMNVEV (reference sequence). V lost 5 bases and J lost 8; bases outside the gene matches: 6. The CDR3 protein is CASSTQGAGGYTF. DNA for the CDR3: TGTGCCAGCAGTACACAGGGGGCAGGGGGCTACACCTTC.

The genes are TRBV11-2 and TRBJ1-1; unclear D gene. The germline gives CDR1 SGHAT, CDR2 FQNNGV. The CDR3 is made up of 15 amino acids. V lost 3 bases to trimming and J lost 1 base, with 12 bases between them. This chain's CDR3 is CASSFGGVQNTEAFF. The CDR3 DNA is TGTGCCAGCAGCTTTGGTGGAGTACAGAACACTGAAGCTTTCTTT.

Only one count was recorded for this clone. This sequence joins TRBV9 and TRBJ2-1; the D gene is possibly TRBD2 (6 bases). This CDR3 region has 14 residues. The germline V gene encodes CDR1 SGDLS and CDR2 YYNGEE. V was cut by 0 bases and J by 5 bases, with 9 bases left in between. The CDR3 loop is CASSVAGDHNEQFF. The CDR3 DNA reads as TGTGCCAGCAGCGTAGCGGGGGATCACAATGAGCAGTTCTTC.

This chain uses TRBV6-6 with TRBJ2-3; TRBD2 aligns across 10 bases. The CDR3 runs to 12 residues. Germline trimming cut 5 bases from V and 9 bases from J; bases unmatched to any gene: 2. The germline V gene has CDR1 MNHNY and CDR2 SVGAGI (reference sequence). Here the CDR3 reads CASSSGGETQYF. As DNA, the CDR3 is TGTGCCAGCAGTAGCGGGGGGGAGACGCAGTATTTT.

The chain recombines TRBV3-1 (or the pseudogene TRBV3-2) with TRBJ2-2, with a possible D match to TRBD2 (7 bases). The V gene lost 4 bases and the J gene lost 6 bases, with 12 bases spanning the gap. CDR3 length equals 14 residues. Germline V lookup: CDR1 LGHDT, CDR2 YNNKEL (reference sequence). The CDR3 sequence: CASSLRGGPGELFF. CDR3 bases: TGTGCCAGCAGCCTTAGGGGGGGCCCCGGGGAGCTGTTTTTT.

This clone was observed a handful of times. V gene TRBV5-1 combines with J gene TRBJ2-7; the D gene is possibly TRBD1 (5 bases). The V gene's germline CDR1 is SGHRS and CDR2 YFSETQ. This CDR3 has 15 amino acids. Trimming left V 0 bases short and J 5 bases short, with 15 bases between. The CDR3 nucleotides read TGCGCCAGCAGCTTGGAGGCAGGGAAGTTCCACGAGCAGTACTTC. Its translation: CASSLEAGKFHEQYF.

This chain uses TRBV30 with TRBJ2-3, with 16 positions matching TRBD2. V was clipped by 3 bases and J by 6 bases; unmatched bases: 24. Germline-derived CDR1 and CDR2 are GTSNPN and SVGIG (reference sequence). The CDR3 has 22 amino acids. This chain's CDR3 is CAWSDFLPRKGLAGGPEDTQYF. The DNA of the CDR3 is TGTGCCTGGAGCGACTTCTTGCCCCGTAAGGGACTAGCGGGGGGGCCGGAGGATACGCAGTATTTT.

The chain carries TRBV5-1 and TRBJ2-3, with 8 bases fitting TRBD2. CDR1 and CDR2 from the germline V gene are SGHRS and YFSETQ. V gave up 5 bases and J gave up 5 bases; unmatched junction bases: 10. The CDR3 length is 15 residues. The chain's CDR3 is CASRRDGGAEDTQYF. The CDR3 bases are TGCGCCAGCAGACGTGACGGGGGGGCCGAAGATACGCAGTATTTT.

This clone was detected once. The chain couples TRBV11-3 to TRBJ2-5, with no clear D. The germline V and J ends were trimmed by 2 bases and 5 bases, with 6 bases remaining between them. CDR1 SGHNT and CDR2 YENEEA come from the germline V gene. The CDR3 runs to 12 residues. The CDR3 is CASSLISETQYF. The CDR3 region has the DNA TGTGCCAGCAGCTTAATCTCTGAGACCCAGTACTTC. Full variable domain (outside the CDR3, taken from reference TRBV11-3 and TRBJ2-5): EAGVVQSPRYKIIEKKQPVAFWCNPISGHNTLYWYLQNLGQGPELLIRYENEEAVDDSQLPKDRFSAERLKGVDSTLKIQPAELGDSAVYLCASSLISETQYFGPGTRLLVL.

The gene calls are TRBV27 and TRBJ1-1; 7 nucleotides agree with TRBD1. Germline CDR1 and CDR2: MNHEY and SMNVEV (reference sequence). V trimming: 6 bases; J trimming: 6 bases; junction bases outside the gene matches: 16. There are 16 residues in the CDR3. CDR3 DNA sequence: TGTGCCAGCAGGGCAACCCAGACAGGGACGGGGTCTGAAGCTTTCTTT. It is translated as CASRATQTGTGSEAFF.

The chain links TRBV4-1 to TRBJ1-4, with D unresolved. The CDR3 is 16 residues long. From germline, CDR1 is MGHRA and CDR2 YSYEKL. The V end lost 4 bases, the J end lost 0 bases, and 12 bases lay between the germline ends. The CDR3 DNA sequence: TGCGCCAGCAGCCCGAACGACGGGACAACTAATGAAAAACTGTTTTTT. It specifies CASSPNDGTTNEKLFF.

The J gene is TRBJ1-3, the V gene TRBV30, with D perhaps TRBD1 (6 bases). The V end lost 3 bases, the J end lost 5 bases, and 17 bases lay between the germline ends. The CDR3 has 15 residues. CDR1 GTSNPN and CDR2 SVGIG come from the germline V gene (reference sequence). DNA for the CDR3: TGTGCCTGGAGGACAGGTCAAACCTATCGAAACACCATATATTTT. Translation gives CAWRTGQTYRNTIYF.

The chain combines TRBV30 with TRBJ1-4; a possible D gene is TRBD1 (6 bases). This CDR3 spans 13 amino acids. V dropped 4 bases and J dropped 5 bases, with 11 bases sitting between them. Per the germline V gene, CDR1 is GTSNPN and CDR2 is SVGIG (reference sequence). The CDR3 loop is CAWNPQGNEKLFF. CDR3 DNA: TGTGCCTGGAACCCCCAGGGGAATGAAAAACTGTTTTTT.

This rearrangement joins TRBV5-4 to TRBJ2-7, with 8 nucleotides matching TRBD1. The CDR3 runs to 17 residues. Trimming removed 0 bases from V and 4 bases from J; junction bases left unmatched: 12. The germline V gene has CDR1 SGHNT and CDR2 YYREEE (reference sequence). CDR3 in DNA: TGTGCCAGCAGCTTGGAACCCCAGGGGGCGGGGTATTACGAGCAGTACTTC. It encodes CASSLEPQGAGYYEQYF.

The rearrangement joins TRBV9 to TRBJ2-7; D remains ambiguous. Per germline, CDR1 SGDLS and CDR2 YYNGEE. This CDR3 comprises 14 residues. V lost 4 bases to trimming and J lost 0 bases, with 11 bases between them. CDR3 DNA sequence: TGTGCCAGCAGCCTTACTGTGAGCTCCTACGAGCAGTACTTC. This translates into CASSLTVSSYEQYF.

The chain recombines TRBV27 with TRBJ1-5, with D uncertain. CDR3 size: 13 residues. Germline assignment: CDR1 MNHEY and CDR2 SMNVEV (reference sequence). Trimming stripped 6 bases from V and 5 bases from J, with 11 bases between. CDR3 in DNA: TGTGCCAGCAGCCTTGGACTATATCAGCCCCAGCATTTT. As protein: CASSLGLYQPQHF.

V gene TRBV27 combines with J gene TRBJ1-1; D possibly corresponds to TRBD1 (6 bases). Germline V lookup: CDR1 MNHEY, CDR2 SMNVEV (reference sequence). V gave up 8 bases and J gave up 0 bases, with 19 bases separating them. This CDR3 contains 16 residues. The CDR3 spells CASAQQGPSMNTEAFF. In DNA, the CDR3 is TGTGCCAGCGCCCAACAGGGCCCCTCCATGAACACTGAAGCTTTCTTT.